These 26 T cell receptor beta chains share one sample of origin, sequenced in a study of shared T cell receptors in the human thymus (dated by TCRdb to about 2021). Library preparation used the immunoSEQ multiplex PCR assay. TCRdb retrieved this table from immuneACCESS and kept in-frame rearrangements only. Not all clones are present; in checked studies, unresolved V genes account for under half, and no reason is known for the remainder. Within this sample are roughly 410,000 clones, with more than 85% of them counted one time only. In total, the top ten clones hold roughly 0.02% of the sample. Sequencing was performed on thymocytes. These TCRs come from a human donor.

This chain uses TRBV7-9 with TRBJ1-4, with D possibly being TRBD1 (5 bases). The CDR3 runs 18 residues. The germline V gene has CDR1 SEHNR and CDR2 FQNEAQ (reference sequence). V was cut by 5 bases and J by 13 bases, with 32 bases left in between. The CDR3 is CASSHLSPSASHWRGLFF. CDR3 nucleotides: TGTGCCAGCAGCCACTTGTCCCCCTCGGCATCCCATTGGAGGGGACTGTTTTTT.

This clone has only one observation. This chain links TRBV28 with TRBJ2-5; TRBD2 is a possible D gene (5 bases). Germline V gene data show CDR1 as MDHEN and CDR2 as SYDVKM. Between the trimmed V and J ends, which lost 1 base and 3 bases, there was a span of 12 bases. This CDR3 has 15 residues. The CDR3 region is CASSLFADSKETQYF. The DNA of the CDR3 is TGTGCCAGCAGTTTATTTGCGGACTCGAAAGAGACCCAGTACTTC.

The V call is TRBV7-8, the J call TRBJ2-2, with a tentative D call TRBD2 (6 bases). Germline CDR1 is SGHVS and CDR2 is FQNEAQ. This CDR3 is built from 21 residues. Deletions cut 1 base from V and 7 bases from J, with 31 bases between. CDR3 nucleotides: TGTGCCAGCAGCTTAGTACGTCCCGTTGACGGGACTGTCGACGTAGTCGGGGAGCTGTTTTTT. Translating it yields CASSLVRPVDGTVDVVGELFF.

The chain carries TRBV10-3 and TRBJ1-2; tentatively, D is TRBD1 (6 bases). V lost 3 bases and J 1 base, leaving 15 bases between the germline ends. CDR3 length equals 16 residues. Germline V lookup: CDR1 ENHRY, CDR2 SYGVKD. This CDR3 is CAISDNGQLGNYGYTF. The CDR3 region has the DNA TGTGCCATCAGTGATAACGGACAGCTAGGTAACTATGGCTACACCTTC.

This chain uses TRBV30 with TRBJ1-4; 9 nucleotides match TRBD1. Germline V CDR1 and CDR2: GTSNPN, SVGIG (reference sequence). V gave up 2 bases and J gave up 10 bases; unmatched junction bases: 5. The CDR3 is 13 residues long. CDR3 region: CAWSRTGARKLFF. In nucleotides, the CDR3 is TGTGCCTGGAGTCGGACAGGGGCCAGAAAACTGTTTTTT.

The rearrangement joins TRBV29-1 to TRBJ2-7; TRBD1 aligns across 7 bases. The trim removed 0 bases at V and 3 bases at J, leaving 5 bases unmatched. The germline V gene encodes CDR1 SQVTM and CDR2 ANQGSEA. CDR3 length: 14 amino acids. The chain's CDR3 is CSVEDRTGNYEQYF. The DNA for the CDR3 is TGCAGCGTTGAAGACCGGACAGGAAACTACGAGCAGTACTTC.

V and J are TRBV2 and TRBJ2-3, with 7 bases lining up with TRBD1. The V and J ends lost 4 bases and 4 bases, in that order; junction bases with no gene match: 8. In germline, CDR1 is SNHLY, CDR2 FYNNEI. This CDR3 region has 15 residues. The CDR3 here is CASSGQGYYSDTQYF. The CDR3 coding sequence is TGTGCCAGCAGTGGACAGGGATACTACTCAGATACGCAGTATTTT.

This clone was seen only once. The rearrangement joins TRBV21-1 to TRBJ2-4. TRBV21-1 is reported as a pseudogene. The CDR3 is 16 residues long. The DNA of the CDR3 is TGTGCCAGCGTCGGCAGAACTCTACTAGCCAAAAACATTCAGTACTTC. It encodes CASVGRTLLAKNIQYF.

The chain recombines TRBV2 with TRBJ2-7; TRBD1 aligns across 9 bases. Germline V gene sequence: CDR1 SNHLY, CDR2 FYNNEI. The length of the CDR3 is 13 residues. V lost 8 bases, J lost 4 bases, and 6 bases stayed unmatched. The CDR3 bases are TGTGCCAGCTACGGACAGGGGTCTTACGAGCAGTACTTC. It translates to CASYGQGSYEQYF.

V is TRBV15 and J is TRBJ1-4; 7 positions match TRBD1. This CDR3 region has 15 residues. The trim removed 4 bases at V and 4 bases at J, leaving 6 bases unmatched. Looked up from germline, CDR1 is LNHNV and CDR2 is YYDKDF (reference sequence). This CDR3 is CATSMRTGYNEKLFF. The CDR3 DNA reads as TGTGCCACCAGCATGCGGACAGGCTATAATGAAAAACTGTTTTTT.

The CDR3 is CASSFQGHNEQFF. The DNA for the CDR3 is TGTGCCAGCAGCTTTCAGGGACACAATGAGCAGTTCTTC. The chain has TRBV7-8 and TRBJ2-1, with D possibly called TRBD1 or TRBD2 (5 bases each). The CDR3 runs 13 residues. Deletions cut 3 bases from V and 5 bases from J, with 8 bases between. Germline V gene sequence: CDR1 SGHVS, CDR2 FQNEAQ.

The CDR3 loop is CASSSDRGTEKLFF. CDR3 DNA: TGTGCCAGCAGTTCCGACAGGGGCACGGAAAAACTGTTTTTT. This chain connects TRBV5-4 to TRBJ1-4; 8 bases map to TRBD1. The trim removed 5 bases at V and 8 bases at J, leaving 8 bases unmatched. In germline, CDR1 is SGHNT, CDR2 YYREEE (reference sequence). This CDR3 is built from 14 residues.

The V call is TRBV30, the J call TRBJ2-7; no clear D gene. V dropped 0 bases and J dropped 5 bases, with 17 bases sitting between them. The length of the CDR3 is 15 residues. Germline CDR1 is GTSNPN and CDR2 is SVGIG (reference sequence). The CDR3 loop reads CAWSVLSPDMHEQYF. The DNA for the CDR3 is TGTGCCTGGAGTGTACTCTCACCTGACATGCACGAGCAGTACTTC.

The chain has TRBV10-3 and TRBJ1-1; D is possibly TRBD1 (5 bases). Germline V gene sequence: CDR1 ENHRY, CDR2 SYGVKD. This CDR3 has 13 residues. The germline V and J ends were trimmed by 6 bases and 4 bases, with 12 bases remaining between them. In nucleotides, the CDR3 is TGTGCCATCAGGGCCAGGGAATTCACTGAAGCTTTCTTT. This translates into CAIRAREFTEAFF.

This chain connects TRBV7-9 to TRBJ2-1; TRBD2 aligns across 12 bases. Trimming removed 5 bases from V and 5 bases from J; junction bases left unmatched: 7. Germline CDR1 reads SEHNR; CDR2 reads FQNEAQ (reference sequence). CDR3 length: 16 residues. This CDR3 is CASSPPGLAGNNEQFF. CDR3 DNA: TGTGCCAGCAGCCCACCCGGACTAGCGGGGAACAATGAGCAGTTCTTC.

V gene TRBV28 combines with J gene TRBJ1-1; D is uncertain. The CDR3 is 13 amino acids. The germline CDR1 and CDR2 sequences are MDHEN and SYDVKM. The V gene lost 2 bases and the J gene lost 4 bases, with 8 bases spanning the gap. The CDR3 reads CASSLRWGTEAFF. The CDR3 DNA follows: TGTGCCAGCAGTTTAAGGTGGGGCACTGAAGCTTTCTTT. The full variable domain, completed using reference TRBV28 and TRBJ1-1, is DVKVTQSSRYLVKRTGEKVFLECVQDMDHENMFWYRQDPGLGLRLIYFSYDVKMKEKGDIPEGYSVSREKKERFSLILESASTNQTSMYLCASSLRWGTEAFFGQGTRLTVV.

The gene calls are TRBV2 and TRBJ2-3, with 11 bases identical to TRBD1. The V and J ends lost 6 bases and 5 bases, in that order; junction bases with no gene match: 7. Germline V gene sequence: CDR1 SNHLY, CDR2 FYNNEI. CDR3 length equals 15 residues. CDR3 loop: CASRGTGGNRDTQYF. CDR3 DNA sequence: TGTGCCAGCAGGGGGACAGGGGGAAATCGAGATACGCAGTATTTT.

The J gene is TRBJ2-6, the V gene TRBV9; D remains ambiguous. Germline-derived CDR1 and CDR2 are SGDLS and YYNGEE. The ends were cut back, 4 bases at V and 1 base at J, with 9 bases in the middle. The CDR3 consists of 15 residues. As DNA, the CDR3 is TGTGCCAGCAGCCGCCGGGTATCTGGGGCCAACGTCCTGACTTTC. Encoded protein: CASSRRVSGANVLTF.

The chain has TRBV7-8 and TRBJ1-2, with a tentative D call TRBD1 (5 bases). The CDR3 is made up of 15 amino acids. The V end was cut by 4 bases, the J end by 2 bases, with 14 bases between. From germline, CDR1 is SGHVS and CDR2 FQNEAQ. In DNA, the CDR3 is TGTGCCAGCAGCTATCCGGGGCCAAGAAACTATGGCTACACCTTC. Amino acids: CASSYPGPRNYGYTF.

The chain joins TRBV7-8 to TRBJ1-1; 7 nucleotides agree with TRBD1. The CDR3 spans 12 residues. The germline CDR1 and CDR2 sequences are SGHVS and FQNEAQ. J lost 11 bases, V lost 4 bases, and 7 bases had no gene match. The CDR3 nucleotides read TGTGCCAGCAGCTCCTTTGACAGGGAGGCTTTCTTT. This codes for CASSSFDREAFF.

The chain is built from TRBV2 and TRBJ2-7, with D tentatively TRBD2 (7 bases). V lost 9 bases to trimming and J lost 0 bases, with 15 bases between them. The CDR3 runs 14 residues. In germline, CDR1 is SNHLY, CDR2 FYNNEI. CDR3 amino acids: CARSSGEGSYEQYF. CDR3 nucleotides: TGTGCCAGGTCCTCAGGGGAGGGCTCCTACGAGCAGTACTTC.

This chain connects TRBV28 to TRBJ1-1; 10 positions agree with TRBD1. This CDR3 is 17 amino acids long. Germline CDR1 reads MDHEN; CDR2 reads SYDVKM. V lost 5 bases, J lost 5 bases, and 14 bases stayed unmatched. The chain's CDR3 is CASSEIRDRGGKTEAFF. The CDR3 DNA reads TGTGCCAGCAGTGAAATCCGGGACAGGGGAGGAAAAACTGAAGCTTTCTTT.

This clone was seen only once. The rearrangement joins TRBV10-2 to TRBJ2-2; 8 nucleotides match TRBD1. The V gene's germline CDR1 is WSHSY and CDR2 SAAADI. The CDR3 length is 15 residues. V lost 7 bases to trimming and J lost 7 bases; unmatched junction nucleotides: 11. The CDR3 nucleotides are TGCGCCAGCAAGTCGCAGGGGGCCACTAGCGGGGAGCTGTTTTTT. This gives the protein CASKSQGATSGELFF.

V is TRBV4-3 and J is TRBJ2-5; D not resolved. V lost 0 bases to trimming and J lost 5 bases, with 19 bases between them. In germline, CDR1 is LGHNA, CDR2 YSLEER. The CDR3 is 17 residues long. The CDR3 coding sequence is TGCGCCAGCAGCCAAGATGATCGAGCGAGTAGAAGGGAGACCCAGTACTTC. Its protein is CASSQDDRASRRETQYF.

The table lists this clone with a few counts. The chain employs TRBV18 and TRBJ1-1; TRBD1 might be the D (5 bases). Trimming stripped 0 bases from V and 1 base from J, with 9 bases between. There are 15 residues in the CDR3. Germline V CDR1 and CDR2: KGHSH, LQKENI. The CDR3, as DNA: TGTGCCAGCTCACCACCGACAGTTACGAACACTGAAGCTTTCTTT. It encodes CASSPPTVTNTEAFF.

This clone was counted between two and nine times. This sequence joins TRBV18 and TRBJ2-3; 8 nucleotides align to TRBD1. This CDR3 has 16 amino acids. Germline V gene sequence: CDR1 KGHSH, CDR2 LQKENI. Unmatched junction bases numbered 12, after V lost 7 bases and J lost 3 bases. CDR3: CASFQTGRGRTDTQYF. CDR3 coding DNA: TGTGCCAGCTTCCAAACCGGCAGGGGGCGAACAGATACGCAGTATTTT.